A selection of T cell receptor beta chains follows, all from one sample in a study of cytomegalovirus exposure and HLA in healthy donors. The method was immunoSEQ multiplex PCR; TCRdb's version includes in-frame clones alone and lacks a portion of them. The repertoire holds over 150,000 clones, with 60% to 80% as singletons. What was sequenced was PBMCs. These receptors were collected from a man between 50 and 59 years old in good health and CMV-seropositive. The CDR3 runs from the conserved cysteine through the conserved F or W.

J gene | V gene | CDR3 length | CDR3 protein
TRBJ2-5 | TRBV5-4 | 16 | CASSLGVAGIQETQYF
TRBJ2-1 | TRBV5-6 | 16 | CAFGASGGETSNEQFF
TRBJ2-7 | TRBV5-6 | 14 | CASSLGQGWGEQYF
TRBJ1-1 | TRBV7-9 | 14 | CASSLVGEGTEAFF
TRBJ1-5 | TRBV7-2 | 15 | CASSLRSGDNQPQHF
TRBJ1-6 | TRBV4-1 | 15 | CASSQDRGGYSPLHF
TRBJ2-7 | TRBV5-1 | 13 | CASTPRTGYEQYF
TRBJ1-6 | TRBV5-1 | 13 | CATNRGGNSPLHF
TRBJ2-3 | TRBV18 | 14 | CASSWTGSGDTQYF
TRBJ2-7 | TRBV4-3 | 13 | CASSQDSNSEQYF
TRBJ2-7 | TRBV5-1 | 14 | CASSLGGGTYEQYF
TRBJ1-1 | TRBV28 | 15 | CASSLPGQVNTEAFF
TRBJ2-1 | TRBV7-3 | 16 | CASSSLADSSYNEQFF
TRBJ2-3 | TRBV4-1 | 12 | CASSQGGGTQYF
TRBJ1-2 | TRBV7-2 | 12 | CASSRDSYGYTF
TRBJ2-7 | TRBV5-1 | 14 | CASRRDTNSYEQYF
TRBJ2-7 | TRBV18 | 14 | CASSPPLQGAEQYF
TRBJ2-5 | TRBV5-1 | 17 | CASSPGVGGGLQETQYF
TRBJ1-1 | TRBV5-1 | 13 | CASSPRVDTEAFF
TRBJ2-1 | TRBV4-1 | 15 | CASSVRAGGNNEQFF
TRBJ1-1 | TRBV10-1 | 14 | CASSAGGSRTEAFF
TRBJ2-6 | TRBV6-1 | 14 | CASRPGHGANVLTF
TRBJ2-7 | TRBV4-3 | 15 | CASSQDTRGTYEQYF
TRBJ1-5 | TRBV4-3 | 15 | CASSQGTGRNQPQHF
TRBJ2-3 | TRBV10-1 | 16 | CASSPRLAGSTDTQYF
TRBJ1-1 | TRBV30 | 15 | CASTSLQGMNTEAFF
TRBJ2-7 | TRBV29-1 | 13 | CSVGTGNSYEQYF
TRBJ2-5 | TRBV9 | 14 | CASSVAGGPETQYF
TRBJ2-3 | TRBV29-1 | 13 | CSAPTAGSDTQYF